A selection of T cell receptor beta chains follows, all from one sample in a study of T-cell memory formation after mild COVID-19. From the 5' RACE reads, TCRdb called clonotypes with MiXCR, one entry per CDR3 protein. The table records approximately 350,000 distinct CDR3 sequences, about 15% of them present only once. The sample was PBMCs or a T cell subset sorted from them (not recorded which). These receptors all stem from a man younger than 30 who had mild COVID-19 (a few samples of this study predate the infection). Cell type and time point are not known. Each CDR3 is given with its conserved first and last residue. Each record gives: D gene, V gene, J gene, clone size, CDR3 protein, CDR3 DNA. The D gene is left open where the match is weak. The size entry is marked missing in some rows and otherwise reads once, few, many or a size class.

d_call: TRBD1; v_call: TRBV10-3; j_call: TRBJ1-2; clone_size: once; cdr3_aa: CAISESGGNYGYTF; cdr3_nt: TGTGCCATCAGTGAGTCAGGGGGCAATTATGGCTACACCTTC
d_call: NA; v_call: TRBV7-3; j_call: TRBJ2-1; clone_size: NA; cdr3_aa: CASSWGLGSGNNEQFF; cdr3_nt: TGTGCCAGCAGCTGGGGATTGGGCTCTGGTAACAATGAGCAGTTCTTC
d_call: NA; v_call: TRBV6-5; j_call: TRBJ1-1; clone_size: few; cdr3_aa: CASSSPRTALNTEAFF; cdr3_nt: TGTGCCAGCAGTTCCCCCCGGACAGCCTTAAACACTGAAGCTTTCTTT
d_call: NA; v_call: TRBV7-6; j_call: TRBJ2-5; clone_size: NA; cdr3_aa: CASSSSHAQETQYF; cdr3_nt: TGTGCCAGCAGCTCGTCACATGCCCAAGAGACCCAGTACTTC
d_call: NA; v_call: TRBV20-1; j_call: TRBJ2-5; clone_size: few; cdr3_aa: CSAASPGERGTQYF; cdr3_nt: TGCAGTGCCGCTTCCCCAGGGGAAAGGGGGACCCAGTACTTC
d_call: NA; v_call: TRBV28; j_call: TRBJ2-1; clone_size: NA; cdr3_aa: CASSFALGAVNEQFF; cdr3_nt: TGTGCCAGCAGTTTCGCGCTTGGGGCAGTCAATGAGCAGTTCTTC
d_call: NA; v_call: TRBV15; j_call: TRBJ2-3; clone_size: once; cdr3_aa: CATSRSAWADTQYF; cdr3_nt: TGTGCCACCAGCAGATCCGCTTGGGCAGATACGCAGTATTTT
d_call: NA; v_call: TRBV30; j_call: TRBJ2-5; clone_size: few; cdr3_aa: CAWSSVEGETQYF; cdr3_nt: TGTGCCTGGAGTTCCGTAGAGGGAGAGACCCAGTACTTC
d_call: NA; v_call: TRBV5-1; j_call: TRBJ2-3; clone_size: few; cdr3_aa: CASSYEGRADTQYF; cdr3_nt: TGCGCCAGCAGTTACGAAGGGCGTGCAGATACGCAGTATTTT
d_call: TRBD1; v_call: TRBV5-1; j_call: TRBJ1-1; clone_size: many; cdr3_aa: CASSLGLGTGVYTEAFF; cdr3_nt: TGCGCCAGCAGCTTGGGGCTCGGGACAGGGGTTTACACTGAAGCTTTCTTT
d_call: NA; v_call: TRBV2; j_call: TRBJ1-1; clone_size: few; cdr3_aa: CASSELYDSMNTEAFF; cdr3_nt: TGTGCCAGCAGTGAACTCTACGATTCTATGAACACTGAAGCTTTCTTT
d_call: TRBD2; v_call: TRBV29-1; j_call: TRBJ2-2; clone_size: few; cdr3_aa: CSTYSGGACSPGELFF; cdr3_nt: TGCAGCACCTATAGCGGGGGGGCCTGTTCCCCCGGGGAGCTGTTTTTT
d_call: TRBD2; v_call: TRBV27; j_call: TRBJ2-7; clone_size: few; cdr3_aa: CASSGIAGRASEQYF; cdr3_nt: TGTGCCAGCAGTGGTATCGCGGGGAGGGCCTCCGAGCAGTACTTC
d_call: NA; v_call: TRBV9; j_call: TRBJ1-2; clone_size: few; cdr3_aa: CASSAEDPANYGYTF; cdr3_nt: TGTGCCAGCAGCGCCGAGGACCCAGCTAACTATGGCTACACCTTC
d_call: NA; v_call: TRBV12-3/TRBV12-4; j_call: TRBJ1-2; clone_size: few; cdr3_aa: CASTLKGYGYTF; cdr3_nt: TGTGCCAGCACTCTTAAGGGGTACGGCTACACCTTC
d_call: NA; v_call: TRBV4-2; j_call: TRBJ1-1; clone_size: NA; cdr3_aa: CASSQESHGPEAFF; cdr3_nt: TGTGCCAGCAGCCAAGAAAGTCATGGCCCTGAAGCTTTCTTT
d_call: NA; v_call: TRBV7-2; j_call: TRBJ2-1; clone_size: NA; cdr3_aa: CASSLWGSSYNEQFF; cdr3_nt: TGTGCCAGCAGCTTATGGGGAAGCTCTTACAATGAGCAGTTCTTC
d_call: TRBD2; v_call: TRBV5-1; j_call: TRBJ2-1; clone_size: few; cdr3_aa: CASKGLAGIGSYNEQFF; cdr3_nt: TGCGCCAGCAAGGGGCTAGCGGGGATAGGCTCCTACAATGAGCAGTTCTTC
d_call: NA; v_call: TRBV6-5; j_call: TRBJ2-2; clone_size: few; cdr3_aa: CASSQRPRGTGELFF; cdr3_nt: TGTGCCAGCAGCCAGAGACCGCGCGGCACTGGGGAGCTGTTTTTT
d_call: TRBD1; v_call: TRBV27; j_call: TRBJ1-6; clone_size: NA; cdr3_aa: CASSLSLLDRGVSPLHF; cdr3_nt: TGTGCCAGCAGTTTATCTCTCCTCGACAGGGGCGTTTCACCCCTCCACTTT